This entry lists 21 T cell receptor beta chains sequenced from one sample in a study of blood T cell repertoires in COVID-19. Measured with immunoSEQ multiplex PCR; TCRdb has only the in-frame clones, and not every one. The sample includes about 66,000 clones, around 92% of them seen just once. The source material was peripheral blood. These TCRs come from a man between 60 and 70 years old with acute or convalescent COVID-19.

The chain is built from TRBV23-1 and TRBJ2-2; maybe TRBD1 (8 bases). TRBV23-1 is annotated as an ORF whose role is uncertain. Trimming pared 5 bases from V and 0 bases from J, leaving 16 bases between. The CDR3 consists of 17 residues. CDR3 sequence reads: CASSSSGTGPNTGELFF. In DNA form, the CDR3 reads TGCGCCAGCAGTAGCAGCGGGACAGGACCGAACACCGGGGAGCTGTTTTTT.

This clone occurred once. The chain couples TRBV25-1 to TRBJ2-7, with D possibly matching TRBD1 (6 bases). Trimming took off 4 bases at V and 3 bases at J, with 10 bases between the two ends. Germline CDR1 MGHDK, CDR2 SYGVNS. This CDR3 has 13 residues. The CDR3 coding sequence is TGTGCCAGCAGTGGAACAGGGTTCTACGAGCAGTACTTC. Protein: CASSGTGFYEQYF.

The rearrangement joins TRBV7-2 to TRBJ1-5; D call uncertain. The CDR3 contains 16 residues. Trimming shortened V by 5 bases and J by 7 bases, and 21 bases separated the two germline ends. Germline CDR1 reads SGHTA; CDR2 reads FQGNSA. The CDR3 DNA reads TGTGCCAGCAGCGTCCGGGGTTCAATTTTAGGACAGCCCCAGCATTTT. This translates into CASSVRGSILGQPQHF. The whole variable domain, remainder taken from reference TRBV7-2 and TRBJ1-5, is GAGVSQSPSNKVTEKGKDVELRCDPISGHTALYWYRQSLGQGLEFLIYFQGNSAPDKSGLPSDRFSAERTGGSVSTLTIQRTQQEDSAVYLCASSVRGSILGQPQHFGDGTRLSIL.

The rearrangement uses TRBV14 and TRBJ2-3; D unresolved. With 3 bases removed from V and 4 bases from J, the gap between germline ends came to 2 bases. The CDR3 covers 11 residues. Germline V gene data show CDR1 as SGHDN and CDR2 as FVKESK. The CDR3 region has the DNA TGTGCCAGCAGCCACGCAGATACGCAGTATTTT. Translating it yields CASSHADTQYF.

The V gene is TRBV4-2, the J gene TRBJ2-2; 9 bases are shared with TRBD2. CDR3 length equals 22 residues. With 0 bases clipped from V and 3 bases from J, the junction kept 20 bases outside the gene matches. Germline V gives CDR1 LGHNA, CDR2 YNFKEQ. CDR3 coding DNA: TGTGCCAGCAGCCAAGATACCCGGCGGGGGGGCCTCAGGGAAATGTACACCGGGGAGCTGTTTTTT. This sequence encodes CASSQDTRRGGLREMYTGELFF.

The chain uses TRBV7-9 and TRBJ1-5; D may be TRBD1 (6 bases). V was trimmed by 5 bases and J by 3 bases, leaving 14 bases between them. The CDR3 has 15 residues. Germline V gives CDR1 SEHNR, CDR2 FQNEAQ (reference sequence). CDR3 coding DNA: TGTGCCAGCAGCCTCACAGGGAACGTCAATCAGCCCCAGCATTTT. It yields the protein CASSLTGNVNQPQHF.

The chain is built from TRBV7-9 and TRBJ1-3, with 8 nucleotides matching TRBD1. After removal of 3 bases from V and 0 bases from J, the junction contained 4 bases not matched to a gene. The CDR3 covers 16 residues. Germline CDR1 SEHNR, CDR2 FQNEAQ (reference sequence). Written as DNA, the CDR3 is TGTGCCAGCAGCTTTGGGACAGGCGTCTCTGGAAACACCATATATTTT. Translation: CASSFGTGVSGNTIYF.

This chain links TRBV11-1 with TRBJ1-1, with a tentative D call TRBD1 (5 bases). Per the germline V gene, CDR1 is SGHAT and CDR2 is FQDESV (reference sequence). The V end lost 2 bases, the J end lost 5 bases, and 15 bases lay between the germline ends. This CDR3 spans 15 amino acids. The DNA for the CDR3 is TGTGCCAGCAGCTTAATCGGGCAGGGAGGTACTGAAGCTTTCTTT. Its protein product is CASSLIGQGGTEAFF.

V gene TRBV9 combines with J gene TRBJ1-1; tentative D call: TRBD1 (6 bases). CDR1 SGDLS and CDR2 YYNGEE come from the germline V gene. The CDR3 is made up of 14 amino acids. Between the trimmed V and J ends, which lost 5 bases and 6 bases, there was a span of 17 bases. CDR3 DNA sequence: TGTGCCAGCAGTCTTAATCTCAGGGGCCCTGAAGCTTTCTTT. Its protein product is CASSLNLRGPEAFF.

The chain uses TRBV5-1 and TRBJ1-5; D ambiguous. V lost 0 bases and J 6 bases, leaving 10 bases between the germline ends. Per germline, CDR1 SGHRS and CDR2 YFSETQ. The CDR3 is 14 residues long. The CDR3 region has the DNA TGCGCCAGCAGCTTGGCCGGGAGTAGTCAGCCCCAGCATTTT. It translates to CASSLAGSSQPQHF.

The chain joins TRBV7-3 to TRBJ1-1; 8 bases are a match to TRBD1. J was trimmed by 4 bases and V by 2 bases; bases with no gene match: 6. The CDR3 covers 15 residues. Looked up from germline, CDR1 is SGHTA and CDR2 is FQGTGA. This CDR3 reads CASSLQGARPTEAFF. The CDR3 nucleotides are TGTGCCAGCAGCTTACAGGGGGCGAGGCCCACTGAAGCTTTCTTT.

This chain joins TRBV20-1 and TRBJ2-5; maybe TRBD1 (6 bases). Germline CDR1 DFQATT, CDR2 SNEGSKA (reference sequence). Deletions cut 3 bases from V and 2 bases from J, with 10 bases between. The CDR3 runs to 13 residues. The DNA for the CDR3 is TGCAGTGCTAGTTTCGGACAGCAAGAGACCCAGTACTTC. Translated: CSASFGQQETQYF.

This chain joins TRBV5-4 and TRBJ2-2; 11 bases align to TRBD1. CDR1 and CDR2 (germline): SGHNT, YYREEE (reference sequence). V dropped 0 bases and J dropped 7; count of bases not matched to a gene: 8. The CDR3 is 17 amino acids. The CDR3 sequence: CASSLEGTGGAGGELFF. In DNA, the CDR3 is TGTGCCAGCAGCTTGGAAGGGACAGGGGGAGCCGGCGGGGAGCTGTTTTTT.

The V and J genes are TRBV29-1 and TRBJ1-3; a weak D match, TRBD1 (5 bases). Germline CDR1 is SQVTM and CDR2 is ANQGSEA. The CDR3 loop spans 13 amino acids. V lost 3 bases and J lost 3, with 9 bases in between. The CDR3 DNA follows: TGCAGCGTTGAGGCAACAGGTGGAAACACCATATATTTT. This gives the protein CSVEATGGNTIYF. Full variable domain (missing parts from reference TRBV29-1 and TRBJ1-3): SAVISQKPSRDICQRGTSLTIQCQVDSQVTMMFWYRQQPGQSLTLIATANQGSEATYESGFVIDKFPISRPNLTFSTLTVSNMSPEDSSIYLCSVEATGGNTIYFGEGSWLTVV.

This chain joins TRBV20-1 and TRBJ2-3, with 8 nucleotides matching TRBD1. The CDR3 spans 13 residues. The V gene's germline CDR1 is DFQATT and CDR2 SNEGSKA (reference sequence). V lost 3 bases, J lost 8 bases, and 7 bases stayed unmatched. The CDR3: CSASPGGGGTQYF. CDR3 in DNA: TGCAGTGCTAGTCCAGGGGGCGGCGGTACGCAGTATTTT.

This chain links TRBV30 with TRBJ1-1; D ambiguous. Germline CDR1 GTSNPN, CDR2 SVGIG (reference sequence). The V end lost 3 bases, the J end lost 2 bases, and 7 bases lay between the germline ends. The CDR3 is made up of 12 amino acids. CDR3 coding DNA: TGTGCCTGGAGAAACAGTAACACTGAAGCTTTCTTT. This translates into CAWRNSNTEAFF.

This sequence joins TRBV3-1 (or the pseudogene TRBV3-2) and TRBJ1-2, with D perhaps TRBD1 (5 bases). Germline CDR1 and CDR2: LGHDT and YNNKEL (reference sequence). V was trimmed by 4 bases and J by 4 bases, leaving 16 bases between them. The CDR3 covers 15 residues. The chain's CDR3 is CASSPQTATVYGYTF. In nucleotides, the CDR3 is TGTGCCAGCAGCCCTCAGACAGCTACGGTCTATGGCTACACCTTC.

V usage is TRBV28 and J usage is TRBJ2-1, with D possibly matching TRBD1 (5 bases). CDR3 length: 15 residues. Looked up from germline, CDR1 is MDHEN and CDR2 is SYDVKM. Trimming stripped 2 bases from V and 5 bases from J, with 13 bases between. The chain's CDR3 is CASSLAGYRNNEQFF. The CDR3 DNA reads TGTGCCAGCAGTTTAGCAGGGTATCGAAACAATGAGCAGTTCTTC.

The chain uses TRBV27 and TRBJ2-3, with 8 positions matching TRBD2. Germline assignment: CDR1 MNHEY and CDR2 SMNVEV (reference sequence). This CDR3 comprises 16 residues. J gave up 2 bases and V 5 bases, and 9 bases lay outside the gene matches. The CDR3: CASSPSAGDYTDTQYF. The DNA for the CDR3 is TGTGCCAGCAGTCCCTCAGCGGGGGACTACACAGATACGCAGTATTTT.

This clone was counted between two and nine times. This chain uses TRBV5-4 with TRBJ1-1; no reliable D call. Germline values: CDR1 SGHNT, CDR2 YYREEE (reference sequence). V lost 4 bases and J 0 bases, leaving 10 bases between the germline ends. The length of the CDR3 is 14 residues. The CDR3 protein is CASSLGPMNTEAFF. CDR3 sequence (DNA): TGTGCCAGCAGCCTCGGTCCCATGAACACTGAAGCTTTCTTT.

The chain links TRBV19 to TRBJ1-5; TRBD1 matches 7 bases. CDR3 length: 15 residues. Germline-derived CDR1 and CDR2 are LNHDA and SQIVND (reference sequence). The ends lost 5 bases at V and 3 bases at J; junction bases unmatched: 7. CDR3 bases: TGTGCCAGTAGTCCTAGGGACAGAGTCAATCAGCCCCAGCATTTT. Translation gives CASSPRDRVNQPQHF.